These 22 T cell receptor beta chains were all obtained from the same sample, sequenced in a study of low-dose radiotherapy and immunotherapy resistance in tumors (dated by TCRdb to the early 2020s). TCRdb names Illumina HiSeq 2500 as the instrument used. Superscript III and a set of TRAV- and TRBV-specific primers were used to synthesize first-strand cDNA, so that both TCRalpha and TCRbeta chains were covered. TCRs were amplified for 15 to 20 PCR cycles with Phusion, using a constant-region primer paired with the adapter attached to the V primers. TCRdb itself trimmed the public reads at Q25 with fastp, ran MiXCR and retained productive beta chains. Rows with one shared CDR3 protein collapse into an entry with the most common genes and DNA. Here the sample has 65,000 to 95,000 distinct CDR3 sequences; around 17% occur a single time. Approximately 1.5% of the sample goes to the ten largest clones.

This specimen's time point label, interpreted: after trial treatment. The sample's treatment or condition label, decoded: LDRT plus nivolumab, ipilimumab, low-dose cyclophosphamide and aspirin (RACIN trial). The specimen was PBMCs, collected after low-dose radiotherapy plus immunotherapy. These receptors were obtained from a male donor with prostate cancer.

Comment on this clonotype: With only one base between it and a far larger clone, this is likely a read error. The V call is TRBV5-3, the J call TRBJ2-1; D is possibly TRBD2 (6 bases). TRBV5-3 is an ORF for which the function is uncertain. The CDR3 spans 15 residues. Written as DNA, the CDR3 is TGTGCCAGCAGCTTGGAGGGGATTCGGACCTACGAGCAGTTCTTC. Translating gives CASSLEGIRTYEQFF.

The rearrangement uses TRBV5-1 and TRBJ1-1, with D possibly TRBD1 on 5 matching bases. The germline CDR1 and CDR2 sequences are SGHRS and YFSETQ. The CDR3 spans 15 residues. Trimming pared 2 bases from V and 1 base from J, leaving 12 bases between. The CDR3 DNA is TGCGCCAGCAGCTTAATTCAGGGCGGGAACACTGAAGCTTTCTTT. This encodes CASSLIQGGNTEAFF.

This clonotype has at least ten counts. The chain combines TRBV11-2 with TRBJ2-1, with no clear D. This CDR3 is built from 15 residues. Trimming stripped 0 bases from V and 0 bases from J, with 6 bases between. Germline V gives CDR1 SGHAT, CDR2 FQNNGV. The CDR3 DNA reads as TGTGCCAGCAGCTTAGAGCAGAGCTCCTACAATGAGCAGTTCTTC. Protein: CASSLEQSSYNEQFF.

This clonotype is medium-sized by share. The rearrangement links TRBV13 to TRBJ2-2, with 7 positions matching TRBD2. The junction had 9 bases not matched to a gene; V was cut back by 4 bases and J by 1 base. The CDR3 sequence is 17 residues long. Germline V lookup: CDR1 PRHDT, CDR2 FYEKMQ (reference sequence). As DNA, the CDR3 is TGTGCCAGCAGCTCCAAGGCCGCTAGCGGGAACACCGGGGAGCTGTTTTTT. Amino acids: CASSSKAASGNTGELFF.

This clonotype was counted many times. The CDR3 loop is CASSQGSNEQFF. In DNA form, the CDR3 reads TGTGCCAGCAGCCAAGGGTCCAATGAGCAGTTCTTC. This chain uses TRBV3-1 with TRBJ2-1; D is unresolved. V dropped 1 base and J dropped 6 bases, with 4 bases sitting between them. This CDR3 has 12 residues. The germline CDR1 and CDR2 sequences are LGHDT and YNNKEL (reference sequence).

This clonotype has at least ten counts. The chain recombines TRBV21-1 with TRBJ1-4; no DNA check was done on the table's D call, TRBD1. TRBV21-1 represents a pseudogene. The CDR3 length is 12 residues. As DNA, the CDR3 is TGTGCCAGCAGCGGACAGTCTTGGGAACTGTTTTTT. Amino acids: CASSGQSWELFF.

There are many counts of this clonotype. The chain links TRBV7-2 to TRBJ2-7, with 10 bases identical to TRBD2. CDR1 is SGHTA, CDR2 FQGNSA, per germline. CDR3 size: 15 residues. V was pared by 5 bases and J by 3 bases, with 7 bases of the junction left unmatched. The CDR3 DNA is TGTGCCAGCAGCCCTCGACTAGCGGGTCGCTACGAGCAGTACTTC. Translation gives CASSPRLAGRYEQYF.

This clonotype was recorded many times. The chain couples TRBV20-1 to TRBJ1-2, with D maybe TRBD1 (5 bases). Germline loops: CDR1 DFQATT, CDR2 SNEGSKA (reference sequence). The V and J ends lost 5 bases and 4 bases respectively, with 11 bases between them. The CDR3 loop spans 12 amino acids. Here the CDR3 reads CSAVGGSYGYTF. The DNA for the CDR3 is TGCAGTGCTGTTGGGGGGAGCTATGGCTACACCTTC.

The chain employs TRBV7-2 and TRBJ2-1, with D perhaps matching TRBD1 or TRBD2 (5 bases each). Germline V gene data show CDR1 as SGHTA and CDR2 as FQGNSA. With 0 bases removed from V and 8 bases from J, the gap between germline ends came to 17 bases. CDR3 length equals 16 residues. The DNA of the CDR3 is TGTGCCAGCAGCTTAGCGTCCGGGACCACACCCTATGAGCAGTTCTTC. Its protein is CASSLASGTTPYEQFF.

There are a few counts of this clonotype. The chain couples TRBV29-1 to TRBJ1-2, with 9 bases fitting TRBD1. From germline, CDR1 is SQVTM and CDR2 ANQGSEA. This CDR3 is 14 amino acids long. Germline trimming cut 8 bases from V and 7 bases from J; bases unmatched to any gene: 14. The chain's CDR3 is CSIISGQGEIGYTF. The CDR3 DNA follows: TGCAGCATAATTTCGGGACAGGGCGAAATTGGCTACACCTTC.

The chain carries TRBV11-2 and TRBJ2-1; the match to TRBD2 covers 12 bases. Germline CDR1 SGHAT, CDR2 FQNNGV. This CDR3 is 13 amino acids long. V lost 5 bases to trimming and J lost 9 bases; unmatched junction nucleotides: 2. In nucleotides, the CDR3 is TGTGCCAGCAGCCCGACTAGCGGGGGTGAGCAGTTCTTC. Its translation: CASSPTSGGEQFF. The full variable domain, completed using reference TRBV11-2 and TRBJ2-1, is EAGVAQSPRYKIIEKRQSVAFWCNPISGHATLYWYQQILGQGPKLLIQFQNNGVVDDSQLPKDRFSAERLKGVDSTLKIQPAKLEDSAVYLCASSPTSGGEQFFGPGTRLTVL.

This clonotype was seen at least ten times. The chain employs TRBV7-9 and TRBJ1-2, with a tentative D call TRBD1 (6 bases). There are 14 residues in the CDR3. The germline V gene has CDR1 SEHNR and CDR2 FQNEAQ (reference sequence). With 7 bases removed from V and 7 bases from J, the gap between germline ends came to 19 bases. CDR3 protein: CASTMGGGPGGYTF. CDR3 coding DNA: TGTGCCAGCACCATGGGTGGGGGGCCCGGTGGCTACACCTTC.

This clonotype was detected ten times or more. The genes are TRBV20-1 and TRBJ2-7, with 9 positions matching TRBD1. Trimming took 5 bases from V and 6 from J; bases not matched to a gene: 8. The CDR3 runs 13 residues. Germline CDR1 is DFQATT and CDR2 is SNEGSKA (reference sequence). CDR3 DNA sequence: TGCAGTGCTCCACGGACAGGGGAATTCGAGCAGTACTTC. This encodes CSAPRTGEFEQYF.

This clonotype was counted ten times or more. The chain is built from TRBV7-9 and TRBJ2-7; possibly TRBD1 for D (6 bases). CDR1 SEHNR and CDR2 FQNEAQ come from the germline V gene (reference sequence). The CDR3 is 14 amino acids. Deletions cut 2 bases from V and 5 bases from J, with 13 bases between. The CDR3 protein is CASSLRGSGHEQYF. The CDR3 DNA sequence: TGTGCCAGCAGCTTAAGGGGGAGTGGCCACGAGCAGTACTTC. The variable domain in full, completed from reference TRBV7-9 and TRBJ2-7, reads DTGVSQNPRHKITKRGQNVTFRCDPISEHNRLYWYRQTLGQGPEFLTYFQNEAQLEKSRLLSDRFSAERPKGSFSTLEIQRTEQGDSAMYLCASSLRGSGHEQYFGPGTRLTVT.

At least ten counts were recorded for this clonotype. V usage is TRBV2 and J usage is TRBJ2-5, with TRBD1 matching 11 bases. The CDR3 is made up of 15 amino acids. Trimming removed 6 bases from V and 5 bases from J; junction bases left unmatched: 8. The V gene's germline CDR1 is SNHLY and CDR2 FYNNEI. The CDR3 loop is CASSGRTGGGETQYF. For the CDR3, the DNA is TGTGCCAGCAGCGGGCGGACAGGGGGCGGGGAGACCCAGTACTTC.

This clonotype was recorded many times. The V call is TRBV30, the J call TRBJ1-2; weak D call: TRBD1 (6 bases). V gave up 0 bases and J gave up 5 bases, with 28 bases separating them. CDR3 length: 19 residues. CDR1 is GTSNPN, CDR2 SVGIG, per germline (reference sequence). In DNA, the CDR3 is TGTGCCTGGAGTGTACGGGGGCTACCGGGACTTGCTAGGGGGTATGGCTACACCTTC. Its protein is CAWSVRGLPGLARGYGYTF.

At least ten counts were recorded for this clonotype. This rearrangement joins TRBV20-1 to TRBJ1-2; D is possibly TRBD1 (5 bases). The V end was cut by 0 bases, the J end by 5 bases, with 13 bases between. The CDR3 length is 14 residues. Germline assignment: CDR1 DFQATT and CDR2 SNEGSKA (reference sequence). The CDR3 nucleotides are TGCAGTGCTAGAGATGGGGGACGGAAATATGGCTACACCTTC. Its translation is CSARDGGRKYGYTF.

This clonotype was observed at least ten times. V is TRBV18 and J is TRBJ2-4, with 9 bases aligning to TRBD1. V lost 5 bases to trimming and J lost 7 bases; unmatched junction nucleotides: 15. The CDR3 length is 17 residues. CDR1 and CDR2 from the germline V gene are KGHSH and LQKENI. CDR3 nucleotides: TGTGCCAGCTCAGAGGTAATGGACAGGGGAAGGGCGAACATTCAGTACTTC. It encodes CASSEVMDRGRANIQYF.

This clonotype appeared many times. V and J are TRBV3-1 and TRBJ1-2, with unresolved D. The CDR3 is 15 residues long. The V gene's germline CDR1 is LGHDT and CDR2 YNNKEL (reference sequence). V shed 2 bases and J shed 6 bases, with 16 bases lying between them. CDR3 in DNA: TGTGCCAGCAGCCAATCCTTTGCAGGAGCTAATGGCTACACCTTC. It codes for CASSQSFAGANGYTF. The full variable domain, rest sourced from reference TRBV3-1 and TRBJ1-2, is DTAVSQTPKYLVTQMGNDKSIKCEQNLGHDTMYWYKQDSKKFLKIMFSYNNKELIINETVPNRFSPKSPDKAHLNLHINSLELGDSAVYFCASSQSFAGANGYTFGSGTRLTVV.

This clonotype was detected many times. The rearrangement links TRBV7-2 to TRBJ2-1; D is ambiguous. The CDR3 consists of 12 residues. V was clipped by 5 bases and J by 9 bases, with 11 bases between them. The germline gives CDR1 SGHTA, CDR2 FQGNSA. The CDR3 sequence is CASSQTLGEQFF. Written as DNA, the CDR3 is TGTGCCAGCAGCCAAACCTTGGGTGAGCAGTTCTTC.

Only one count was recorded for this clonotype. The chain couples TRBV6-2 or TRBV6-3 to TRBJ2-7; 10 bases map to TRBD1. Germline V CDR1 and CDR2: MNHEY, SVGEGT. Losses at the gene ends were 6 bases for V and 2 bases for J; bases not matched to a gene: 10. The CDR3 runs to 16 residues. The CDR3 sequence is CASSLGQGNIPYEQYF. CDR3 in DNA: TGTGCCAGCAGCCTGGGACAGGGGAACATCCCCTACGAGCAGTACTTC.

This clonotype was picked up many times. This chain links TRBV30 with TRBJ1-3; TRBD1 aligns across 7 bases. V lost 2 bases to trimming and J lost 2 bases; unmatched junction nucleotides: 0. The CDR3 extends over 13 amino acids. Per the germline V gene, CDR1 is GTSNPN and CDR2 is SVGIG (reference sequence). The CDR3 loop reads CAWSTGAGNTIYF. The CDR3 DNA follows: TGTGCCTGGAGTACAGGGGCTGGAAACACCATATATTTT.